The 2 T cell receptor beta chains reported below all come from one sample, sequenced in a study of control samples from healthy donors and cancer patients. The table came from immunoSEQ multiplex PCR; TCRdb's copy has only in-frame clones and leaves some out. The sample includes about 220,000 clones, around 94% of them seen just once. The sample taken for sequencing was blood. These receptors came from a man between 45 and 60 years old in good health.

The CDR3 DNA is TGTGCCAGCACCAAGAGGGCGGGGATAAATCAGCCCCAGCATTTT. As protein: CASTKRAGINQPQHF. The chain carries TRBV6-5 and TRBJ1-5; D not resolved. Trimming stripped 7 bases from V and 4 bases from J, with 17 bases between. Germline V gene lookup returns CDR1 MNHEY and CDR2 SVGAGI. This CDR3 contains 15 residues.

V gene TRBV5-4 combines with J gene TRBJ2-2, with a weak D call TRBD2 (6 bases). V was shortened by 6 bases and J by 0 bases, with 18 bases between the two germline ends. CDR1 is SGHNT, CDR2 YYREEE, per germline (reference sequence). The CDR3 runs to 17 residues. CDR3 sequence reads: CASIVGGAGPNTGELFF. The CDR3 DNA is TGTGCCAGCATCGTGGGGGGAGCGGGCCCGAACACCGGGGAGCTGTTTTTT.